What follows are 19 T cell receptor beta chains derived from one specimen sequenced in a study of blood T cell repertoires in COVID-19. TCRdb's table, derived via immunoSEQ multiplex PCR, lists solely in-frame clones and lacks some. The table lists about 210,000 clones, around 80% of them singletons. Sample: PBMCs or T cells enriched from blood (not recorded which). The receptors derive from a man aged 30-40 years with acute COVID-19.

A single count supports this clone. This chain joins TRBV6-5 and TRBJ2-3; 12 bases line up with TRBD2. Germline CDR1 reads MNHEY; CDR2 reads SVGAGI. CDR3 length: 15 amino acids. The V gene end was trimmed by 7 bases and the J gene end by 5 bases; junction bases not matched to a gene: 7. DNA of the CDR3: TGTGCCAGCACCTCTAGCGGGGGGGCGGGAGATACGCAGTATTTT. This codes for CASTSSGGAGDTQYF.

This chain connects TRBV9 to TRBJ2-1; 10 bases are a match to TRBD2. Per germline, CDR1 SGDLS and CDR2 YYNGEE. The ends lost 4 bases at V and 9 bases at J; junction bases unmatched: 13. The CDR3 has 16 amino acids. Here the CDR3 DNA reads TGTGCCAGCAGCCCCAGGGAAGCGGGGGGGACAATTGAGCAGTTCTTC. Translation gives CASSPREAGGTIEQFF.

The chain has TRBV2 and TRBJ1-5; D gene unclear. Looked up from germline, CDR1 is SNHLY and CDR2 is FYNNEI. The CDR3 is 14 amino acids. The V gene lost 3 bases and the J gene lost 4 bases, with 10 bases spanning the gap. In DNA, the CDR3 is TGTGCCAGCAGTGATGCGGGCGCGAATCAGCCCCAGCATTTT. Translated, it gives CASSDAGANQPQHF.

The chain employs TRBV19 and TRBJ1-6; TRBD1 is a possible D gene (5 bases). V dropped 3 bases and J dropped 7 bases, with 13 bases sitting between them. Germline CDR1 reads LNHDA; CDR2 reads SQIVND (reference sequence). The CDR3 is 15 amino acids. The CDR3, as DNA: TGTGCCAGTAGTATGGAGACAGCAAGAAATTCACCCCTCCACTTT. Translation gives CASSMETARNSPLHF.

The chain carries TRBV3-1 (or the pseudogene TRBV3-2) and TRBJ2-3; D call uncertain. Trimming removed 4 bases from V and 3 bases from J, with 14 bases in between. This CDR3 has 15 amino acids. The germline V gene encodes CDR1 LGHDT and CDR2 YNNKEL (reference sequence). In DNA form, the CDR3 reads TGTGCCAGCAGCCTGGCCCGACGAGGAACAGATACGCAGTATTTT. Protein sequence: CASSLARRGTDTQYF.

The CDR3 sequence is CASSSRGQGYEQYF. Written as DNA, the CDR3 is TGTGCCAGCAGCTCCAGGGGGCAGGGCTACGAGCAGTACTTC. This chain joins TRBV7-3 and TRBJ2-7; the match to TRBD1 covers 8 bases. Germline CDR1 SGHTA, CDR2 FQGTGA. CDR3 length: 14 amino acids. V lost 4 bases and J lost 3; bases outside the gene matches: 5. The full variable domain, with the rest looked up from reference TRBV7-3 and TRBJ2-7, is GAGVSQTPSNKVTEKGKYVELRCDPISGHTALYWYRQSLGQGPEFLIYFQGTGAADDSGLPNDRFFAVRPEGSVSTLKIQRTERGDSAVYLCASSSRGQGYEQYFGPGTRLTVT.

The rearrangement joins TRBV20-1 to TRBJ1-2; D not resolved. The germline gives CDR1 DFQATT, CDR2 SNEGSKA (reference sequence). This CDR3 has 15 residues. V lost 3 bases and J 0 bases, leaving 14 bases between the germline ends. CDR3 protein: CSASAQWLANYGYTF. CDR3 DNA sequence: TGCAGTGCTAGTGCGCAGTGGCTAGCTAACTATGGCTACACCTTC.

V is TRBV12-5 and J is TRBJ2-7; D unresolved. CDR1 is LGHNT, CDR2 FRNRAP, per germline. The CDR3 covers 11 residues. Trimming cost V 5 bases and J 3 bases, with 5 bases left between them. CDR3: CASGLLYEQYF. The CDR3 DNA sequence: TGTGCTAGTGGTCTTCTCTACGAGCAGTACTTC.

This rearrangement joins TRBV6-5 to TRBJ1-1; TRBD1 is a possible D gene (5 bases). The germline V gene encodes CDR1 MNHEY and CDR2 SVGAGI. Trimming took off 4 bases at V and 8 bases at J, with 14 bases between the two ends. The CDR3 has 13 residues. CDR3: CASSSTGPLEAFF. In DNA form, the CDR3 reads TGTGCCAGCAGTTCCACAGGTCCTTTAGAAGCTTTCTTT.

The J gene is TRBJ1-2, the V gene TRBV3-1 (or the pseudogene TRBV3-2); D is unresolved. Trimming took off 4 bases at V and 7 bases at J, with 19 bases between the two ends. CDR1 and CDR2 from the germline V gene are LGHDT and YNNKEL (reference sequence). The CDR3 has 15 residues. CDR3 nucleotide sequence: TGTGCCAGCAGCCCACTAGACGAGGCCCGTGGTGGCTACACCTTC. Its protein is CASSPLDEARGGYTF.

This sequence joins TRBV28 and TRBJ2-5; TRBD1 aligns across 9 bases. The CDR3 runs to 15 residues. The trim removed 4 bases at V and 4 bases at J, leaving 7 bases unmatched. CDR1 is MDHEN, CDR2 SYDVKM, per germline. CDR3 protein: CASSSTGGRGETQYF. As DNA, the CDR3 is TGTGCCAGCAGTTCCACAGGGGGCAGAGGAGAGACCCAGTACTTC. Looking up the rest from reference TRBV28 and TRBJ2-5 gives the full variable domain: DVKVTQSSRYLVKRTGEKVFLECVQDMDHENMFWYRQDPGLGLRLIYFSYDVKMKEKGDIPEGYSVSREKKERFSLILESASTNQTSMYLCASSSTGGRGETQYFGPGTRLLVL.

The chain combines TRBV30 with TRBJ1-2, with D possibly matching TRBD1 (6 bases). V was cut by 3 bases and J by 4 bases, with 12 bases left in between. Germline assignment: CDR1 GTSNPN and CDR2 SVGIG (reference sequence). This CDR3 is 13 amino acids long. The CDR3 DNA reads TGTGCCTGGAGGGCGGCCAGGGGCTATGGCTACACCTTC. Translating it yields CAWRAARGYGYTF.

This sequence joins TRBV7-9 and TRBJ1-6, with D uncertain. The CDR3 extends over 14 amino acids. V was shortened by 5 bases and J by 7 bases, with 12 bases between the two germline ends. Germline V CDR1 and CDR2: SEHNR, FQNEAQ (reference sequence). The CDR3 is CASSQTGMNSPLHF. Here the CDR3 DNA reads TGTGCCAGCAGCCAAACGGGTATGAATTCACCCCTCCACTTT.

The chain joins TRBV30 to TRBJ1-2; 8 bases fit TRBD1. CDR1 and CDR2 (germline): GTSNPN, SVGIG (reference sequence). The J segment lost 8 bases and the V segment lost 5 bases, leaving 16 bases of the junction unmatched. This CDR3 contains 15 residues. The CDR3 sequence: CAWAGTGLTLEGYTF. The DNA of the CDR3 is TGTGCCTGGGCCGGGACAGGCCTTACTCTGGAGGGCTACACCTTC.

The chain combines TRBV5-1 with TRBJ1-2; unclear D gene. CDR1 and CDR2 from the germline V gene are SGHRS and YFSETQ. There are 14 residues in the CDR3. V lost 1 base and J lost 0, with 7 bases in between. CDR3 nucleotide sequence: TGCGCCAGCAGCTTGACAGCAACTAACTATGGCTACACCTTC. It codes for CASSLTATNYGYTF. Using reference TRBV5-1 and TRBJ1-2 for the parts outside the CDR3, the full variable domain is KAGVTQTPRYLIKTRGQQVTLSCSPISGHRSVSWYQQTPGQGLQFLFEYFSETQRNKGNFPGRFSGRQFSNSRSEMNVSTLELGDSALYLCASSLTATNYGYTFGSGTRLTVV.

The V and J genes are TRBV5-1 and TRBJ1-1; 8 positions match TRBD1. CDR3 length: 14 residues. Trimming cost V 3 bases and J 5 bases; bases outside gene matches: 6. The germline gives CDR1 SGHRS, CDR2 YFSETQ. CDR3: CASSSGQGVTEAFF. CDR3 coding DNA: TGCGCCAGCAGCTCTGGACAGGGAGTTACTGAAGCTTTCTTT. Filled out from reference TRBV5-1 and TRBJ1-1, the complete variable domain reads KAGVTQTPRYLIKTRGQQVTLSCSPISGHRSVSWYQQTPGQGLQFLFEYFSETQRNKGNFPGRFSGRQFSNSRSEMNVSTLELGDSALYLCASSSGQGVTEAFFGQGTRLTVV.

This chain links TRBV2 with TRBJ2-3, with TRBD2 matching 12 bases. This CDR3 has 16 amino acids. The germline CDR1 and CDR2 sequences are SNHLY and FYNNEI. V trimming: 8 bases; J trimming: 4 bases; junction bases outside the gene matches: 10. The CDR3 here is CASFLSSGGAPDTQYF. CDR3 nucleotide sequence: TGTGCCAGCTTCCTTTCTAGCGGGGGGGCCCCAGATACGCAGTATTTT.

The J gene is TRBJ1-2, the V gene TRBV19; D not certain. Germline CDR1 reads LNHDA; CDR2 reads SQIVND (reference sequence). CDR3 length: 11 amino acids. Trimming cost V 9 bases and J 8 bases, with 13 bases left between them. The CDR3 bases are TGTGCCAGCGAACAAAAACAAGGCTACACCTTC. Encoded protein: CASEQKQGYTF.

The rearrangement links TRBV4-1 to TRBJ2-7; 7 bases agree with TRBD2. CDR1 and CDR2 (germline): MGHRA, YSYEKL. The CDR3 covers 14 residues. V shed 2 bases and J 7 bases; nucleotides not matched to a gene: 8. CDR3 in DNA: TGCGCCAGCAGCCAACAGCGGGACCCTGGGGAGCAGTACTTC. As protein: CASSQQRDPGEQYF.